Here is one TCR beta chain with its context. Its cognate antigen is unknown. The source of the sample is a study of shared clonotypes between healthy human individuals. About the research overall: Three CD4 naive, three CD4 memory, two CD8 naive and one CD8 memory plate were used per donor.

Germline trimming cut 6 bases from V and 6 bases from J; bases unmatched to any gene: 7. CDR1 SEHNR and CDR2 FQNEAQ come from the germline V gene (reference sequence). The CDR3 extends over 13 amino acids. Sorted subsets were amplified in replicate PCRs using around 220 ng DNA, 30,000 to 35,000 T cell genomes. Sequenced by immunoSEQ multiplex PCR; TCRdb stores in-frame clones only, minus some. Of 1,400,000 or so clones in the sample, 98% to 99% were seen once. Study outcomes and limitations: The study found roughly 5% of naive CD4 clonotypes shared across a handful of donors.

The rearrangement links TRBV7-9 to TRBJ1-1; TRBD1 matches 7 bases. The sequencing sample was made of naive CD4+ T cells sorted from blood. The subset is: CD45RA+ positively selected. This clonotype was obtained from a man younger than 45 in good health. The CDR3 loop is CASRSTGKSEAFF. The DNA for the CDR3 is TGTGCCAGCAGATCGACAGGGAAGTCTGAAGCTTTCTTT.